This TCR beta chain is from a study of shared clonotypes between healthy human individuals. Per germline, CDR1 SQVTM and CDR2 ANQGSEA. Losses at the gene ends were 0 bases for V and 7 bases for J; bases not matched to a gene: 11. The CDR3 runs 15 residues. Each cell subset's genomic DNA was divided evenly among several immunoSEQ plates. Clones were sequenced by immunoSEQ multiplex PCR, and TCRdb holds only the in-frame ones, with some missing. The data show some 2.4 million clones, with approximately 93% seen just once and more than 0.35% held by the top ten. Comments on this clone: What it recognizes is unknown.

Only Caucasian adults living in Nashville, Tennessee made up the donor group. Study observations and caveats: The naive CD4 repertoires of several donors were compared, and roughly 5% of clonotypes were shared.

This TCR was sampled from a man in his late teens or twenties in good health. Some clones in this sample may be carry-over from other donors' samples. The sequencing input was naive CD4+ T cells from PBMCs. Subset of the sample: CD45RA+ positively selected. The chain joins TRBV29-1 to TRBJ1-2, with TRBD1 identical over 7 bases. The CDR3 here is CSVEDPQGQGGGYTF. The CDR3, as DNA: TGCAGCGTTGAAGATCCCCAGGGGCAGGGGGGTGGCTACACCTTC.